This TCR beta chain was identified in a study of T-cell reconstitution after alpha-beta-depleted transplantation in children. At least ten counts were recorded for this clonotype. In germline, CDR1 is DFQATT, CDR2 SNEGSKA (reference sequence). Trimming took off 1 base at V and 0 bases at J, with 13 bases between the two ends. This CDR3 contains 16 residues. Unique molecular identifiers were used to barcode this TCRbeta library. From the PCR reads, TCRdb called clonotypes with MiXCR, one entry per CDR3 protein. The table has around 380,000 distinct CDR3 sequences, under 13% seen once. This sample comprised PBMCs from the stem cell graft donor, obtained from the stem cell graft. This clonotype was obtained from a human donor who donated a stem cell graft to a child with acute myeloid leukemia. The rearrangement uses TRBV20-1 and TRBJ2-1, with D perhaps TRBD2 (6 bases). The CDR3 spells CSARAQRAFSYNEQFF. CDR3 coding DNA: TGCAGTGCTAGAGCACAGCGGGCCTTCTCCTACAATGAGCAGTTCTTC.